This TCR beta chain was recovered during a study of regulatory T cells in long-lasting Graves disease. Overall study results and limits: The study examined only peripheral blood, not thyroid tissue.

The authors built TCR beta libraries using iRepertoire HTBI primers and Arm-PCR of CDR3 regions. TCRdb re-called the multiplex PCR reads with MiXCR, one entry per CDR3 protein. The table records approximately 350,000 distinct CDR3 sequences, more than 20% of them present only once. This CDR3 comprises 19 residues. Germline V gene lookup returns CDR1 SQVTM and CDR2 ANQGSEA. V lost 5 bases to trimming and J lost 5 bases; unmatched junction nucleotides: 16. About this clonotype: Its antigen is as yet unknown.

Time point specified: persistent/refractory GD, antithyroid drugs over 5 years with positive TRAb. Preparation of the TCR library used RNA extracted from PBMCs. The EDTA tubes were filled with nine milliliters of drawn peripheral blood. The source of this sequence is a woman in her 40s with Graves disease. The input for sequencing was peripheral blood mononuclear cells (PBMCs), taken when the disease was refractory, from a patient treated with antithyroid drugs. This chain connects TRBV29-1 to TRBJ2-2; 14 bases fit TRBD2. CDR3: CSVTKGTSGRGTDTGELFF. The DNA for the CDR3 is TGCAGCGTTACTAAGGGGACTAGCGGGAGAGGAACCGATACCGGGGAGCTGTTTTTT.